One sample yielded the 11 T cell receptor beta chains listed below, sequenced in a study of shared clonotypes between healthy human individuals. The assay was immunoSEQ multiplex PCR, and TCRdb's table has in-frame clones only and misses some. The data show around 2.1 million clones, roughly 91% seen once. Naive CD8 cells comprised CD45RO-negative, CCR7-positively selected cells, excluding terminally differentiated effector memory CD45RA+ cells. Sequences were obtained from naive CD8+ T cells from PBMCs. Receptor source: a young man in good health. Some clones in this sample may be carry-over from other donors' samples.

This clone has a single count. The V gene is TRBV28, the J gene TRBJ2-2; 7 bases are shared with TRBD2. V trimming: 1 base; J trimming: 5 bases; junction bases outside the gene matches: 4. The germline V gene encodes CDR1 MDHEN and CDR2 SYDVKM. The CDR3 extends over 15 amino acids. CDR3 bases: TGTGCCAGCAGTTTATTGGTCGGGGGGACCGGGGAGCTGTTTTTT. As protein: CASSLLVGGTGELFF.

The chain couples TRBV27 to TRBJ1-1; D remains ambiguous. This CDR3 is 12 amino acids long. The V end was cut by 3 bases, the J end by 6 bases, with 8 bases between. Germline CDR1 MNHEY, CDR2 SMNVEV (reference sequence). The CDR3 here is CASSLGDSEAFF. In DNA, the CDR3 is TGTGCCAGCAGTTTGGGCGACTCTGAAGCTTTCTTT.

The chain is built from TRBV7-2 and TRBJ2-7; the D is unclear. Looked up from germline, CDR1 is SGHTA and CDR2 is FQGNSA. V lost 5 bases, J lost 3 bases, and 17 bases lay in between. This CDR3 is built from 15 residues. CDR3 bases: TGTGCCAGCAGCCCCCGCGCCGGAGAGATCTACGAGCAGTACTTC. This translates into CASSPRAGEIYEQYF.

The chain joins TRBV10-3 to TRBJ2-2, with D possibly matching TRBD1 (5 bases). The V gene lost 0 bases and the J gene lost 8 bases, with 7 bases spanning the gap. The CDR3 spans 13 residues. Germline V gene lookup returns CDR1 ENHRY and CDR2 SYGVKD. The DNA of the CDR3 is TGTGCCATCAGTGAGTCGGGGCAGGGGGAGCTGTTTTTT. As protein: CAISESGQGELFF.

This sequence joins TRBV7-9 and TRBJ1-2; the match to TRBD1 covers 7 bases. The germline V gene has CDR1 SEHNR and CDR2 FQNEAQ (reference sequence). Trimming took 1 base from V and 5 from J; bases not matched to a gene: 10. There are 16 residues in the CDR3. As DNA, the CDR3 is TGTGCCAGCAGCTTAGGGGTTGGACAGGCCGCTTATGGCTACACCTTC. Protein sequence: CASSLGVGQAAYGYTF.

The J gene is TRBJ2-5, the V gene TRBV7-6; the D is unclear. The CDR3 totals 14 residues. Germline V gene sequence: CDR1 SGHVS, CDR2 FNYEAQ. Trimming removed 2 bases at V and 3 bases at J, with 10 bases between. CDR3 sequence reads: CASSLLAREETQYF. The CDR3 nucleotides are TGTGCCAGCAGCTTATTGGCTAGAGAAGAGACCCAGTACTTC.

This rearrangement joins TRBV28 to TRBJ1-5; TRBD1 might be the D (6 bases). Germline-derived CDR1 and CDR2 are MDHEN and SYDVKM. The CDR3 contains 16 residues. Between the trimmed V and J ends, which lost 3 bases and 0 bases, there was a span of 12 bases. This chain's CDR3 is CASSLRDTYSNQPQHF. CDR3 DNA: TGTGCCAGCAGTTTGAGGGACACCTATAGCAATCAGCCCCAGCATTTT.

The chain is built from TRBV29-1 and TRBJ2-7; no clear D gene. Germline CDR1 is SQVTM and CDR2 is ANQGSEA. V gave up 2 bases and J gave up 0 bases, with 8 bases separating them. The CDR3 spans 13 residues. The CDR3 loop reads CSVEFQDSYEQYF. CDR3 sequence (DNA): TGCAGCGTTGAATTCCAGGACTCCTACGAGCAGTACTTC.

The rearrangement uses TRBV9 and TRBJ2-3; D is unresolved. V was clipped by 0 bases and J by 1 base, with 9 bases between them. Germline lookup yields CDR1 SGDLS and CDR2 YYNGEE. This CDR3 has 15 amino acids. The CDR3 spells CASSVVGSRTDTQYF. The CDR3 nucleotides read TGTGCCAGCAGCGTAGTTGGGTCGCGCACAGATACGCAGTATTTT.

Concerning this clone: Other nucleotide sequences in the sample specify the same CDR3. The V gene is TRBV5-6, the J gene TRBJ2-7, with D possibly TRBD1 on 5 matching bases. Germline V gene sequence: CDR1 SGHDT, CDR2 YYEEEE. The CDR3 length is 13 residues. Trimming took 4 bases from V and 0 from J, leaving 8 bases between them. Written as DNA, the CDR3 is TGTGCCAGCAGCCCCGGACACTCCTACGAGCAGTACTTC. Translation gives CASSPGHSYEQYF. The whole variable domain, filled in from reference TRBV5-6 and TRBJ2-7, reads DAGVTQSPTHLIKTRGQQVTLRCSPKSGHDTVSWYQQALGQGPQFIFQYYEEEERQRGNFPDRFSGHQFPNYSSELNVNALLLGDSALYLCASSPGHSYEQYFGPGTRLTVT.

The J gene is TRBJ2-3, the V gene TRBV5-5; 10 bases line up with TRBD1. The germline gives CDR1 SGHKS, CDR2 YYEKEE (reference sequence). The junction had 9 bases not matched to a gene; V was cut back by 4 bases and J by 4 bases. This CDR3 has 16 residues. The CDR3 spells CASSLKDRGRADTQYF. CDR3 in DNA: TGTGCCAGCAGCCTAAAAGACAGGGGGCGCGCAGATACGCAGTATTTT. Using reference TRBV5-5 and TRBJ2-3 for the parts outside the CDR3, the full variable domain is DAGVTQSPTHLIKTRGQQVTLRCSPISGHKSVSWYQQVLGQGPQFIFQYYEKEERGRGNFPDRFSARQFPNYSSELNVNALLLGDSALYLCASSLKDRGRADTQYFGPGTRLTVL.